This T cell receptor (beta chain) is from a study of T cell clusters in autoimmune cytopenias. Germline CDR1 and CDR2: SQVTM and ANQGSEA. This CDR3 has 14 amino acids. Multiplex touch-down PCR amplified TRB using TRB-A and TRB-B pools in one tube. TCRdb re-analyzed the multiplex PCR reads; it lists each CDR3 protein once, without DNA. This listing includes hundreds of distinct CDR3 sequences. TRB amplification used approximately 250 ng of peripheral blood genomic DNA. The same sample was also used in a study of T cell repertoires in aging, cancer and after chemotherapy. That paper adds: Untreated cancer patients had significantly lower blood TCR diversity than age-matched healthy donors.

The sequence came from a human donor in good health. J is TRBJ2-1 and V is TRBV29-1; absent DNA, TCRdb's TRBD2 call cannot be checked. Input material: peripheral blood. CDR3: CSVDLGKGNNEQFF.